These T cell receptor beta chains were read from a single sample in a study of HIV-infected patients and healthy controls. One entry per CDR3 protein, called by TCRdb with MiXCR from the 5' RACE reads. The sample lists about 15,000 distinct CDR3 sequences, 12% occurring once. This material consisted of blood, taken during antiretroviral therapy. The receptor source for this set is an adult with HIV infection. The donor label of this sample is uncertain. The CDR3 runs from the conserved cysteine through the conserved F or W. D genes are given only for firm matches. Clone size is not always given. Where it is, it says once, few, many or a class for expanded clones.

d_call | j_call | v_call | clone_size | cdr3_nt | cdr3_aa
TRBD2 | TRBJ2-2 | TRBV9 | medium-sized | TGTGCCAGCAGCGCCCCGGGACTAGCGGTTAACACCGGGGAGCTGTTTTTT | CASSAPGLAVNTGELFF
. | TRBJ2-7 | TRBV20-1 | many | TGCAGTGCTAGTTTAATTTTGGAACGGAACTACGAGCAGTACTTC | CSASLILERNYEQYF
. | TRBJ2-1 | TRBV7-2 | many | TGTGCCAGCAGCTTAGATATGGGGAACAATGAGCAGTTCTTC | CASSLDMGNNEQFF
. | TRBJ2-4 | TRBV10-1 | . | TGCGCCAGCAGTGAGTCTACAGGGTCGGTGGACATTCAGTACTTC | CASSESTGSVDIQYF
. | TRBJ1-1 | TRBV7-2 | . | TGTGCCAGCAGTTTTCCAGGGAGAGGAGCTTTCTTT | CASSFPGRGAFF
TRBD1 | TRBJ2-7 | TRBV28 | many | TGTGCCAGCAGCAATATAAGACAGGGGGCCGCCTACGAGCAGTACTTC | CASSNIRQGAAYEQYF
TRBD2 | TRBJ2-1 | TRBV2 | many | TGTGCCAGTCAGACTGGGTCGGGGGGCTACAATGAGCAGTTCTTC | CASQTGSGGYNEQFF
. | TRBJ2-3 | TRBV12-3/TRBV12-4 | many | TGTGCCAGCAGTCAAAGCCCCGGGTTGGGTAGCCTAGATACGCAGTATTTT | CASSQSPGLGSLDTQYF
TRBD1 | TRBJ2-7 | TRBV29-1 | . | TGCAGCGTTGGAGGGGGCGGCCCCTACGAGCAGTACTTC | CSVGGGGPYEQYF
. | TRBJ2-2 | TRBV15 | many | TGTGCCACCAGCAACGGGATTAACACCGGGGAGCTGTTTTTT | CATSNGINTGELFF
TRBD1 | TRBJ2-5 | TRBV24-1 | many | TGTGCCACCAGCGGACAGGGGGCGACCGGGACCCAGTACTTC | CATSGQGATGTQYF
TRBD2 | TRBJ2-3 | TRBV19 | many | TGTGCCACCCTAGAGACTAGCGGGATGACAGATACGCAGTATTTT | CATLETSGMTDTQYF
. | TRBJ2-7 | TRBV20-1 | many | TGCAGTGCTAGCCTCACTAGCACTCAGCAGTACTTC | CSASLTSTQQYF
TRBD2 | TRBJ2-1 | TRBV14 | . | TGTGCCAGCAGCCGCGTCGGGGGGGGAGGAGGAAATGAGCAGTTCTTC | CASSRVGGGGGNEQFF
. | TRBJ2-6 | TRBV28 | many | TGTGCCAGCAGTCCCCTTGGCTCTGGGGCCAACGTCCTGACTTTC | CASSPLGSGANVLTF
TRBD2 | TRBJ2-1 | TRBV7-9 | many | TGTGCCAGCAGCTCCATTGGGACTAGCGGGAGCTCCTACAATGAGCAGTTCTTC | CASSSIGTSGSSYNEQFF
TRBD2 | TRBJ2-7 | TRBV20-1 | few | TGCAGTGCACCACCCGGGACTAGCGGGAGGGCCTTCCCCGACGAGCAGTACTTC | CSAPPGTSGRAFPDEQYF
. | TRBJ2-2 | TRBV24-1 | many | TGTGCCACCAGTGATCCAGGTCAAGACACCGGGGAGCTGTTTTTT | CATSDPGQDTGELFF
TRBD1 | TRBJ2-7 | TRBV5-6 | many | TGTGCCAGCAGACGGGGACAGGGGGCCTACGAGCAGTACTTC | CASRRGQGAYEQYF
. | TRBJ2-5 | TRBV19 | . | TGTGCCAGTAGTCCGACCGGCCTACCAGAGACCCAGTACTTC | CASSPTGLPETQYF
. | TRBJ2-5 | TRBV5-1 | many | TGCGCCAGCAGCTTATCAGATCAAGAGACCCAGTACTTC | CASSLSDQETQYF
TRBD2 | TRBJ2-3 | TRBV13 | many | TGTGCCAGCAGCCCGTGGACTAGCGGGAGGGCCTACACAGATACGCAGTATTTT | CASSPWTSGRAYTDTQYF
. | TRBJ2-7 | TRBV20-1 | many | TGCAGTGCTAGAGATCGGGGAGCTCCTGTACCCTACGAGCAGTACTTC | CSARDRGAPVPYEQYF
TRBD1 | TRBJ2-7 | TRBV2 | . | TGTGCCAGCAGTGCACAGGGGGTTGCCTACGAGCAGTACTTC | CASSAQGVAYEQYF
TRBD1 | TRBJ1-5 | TRBV29-1 | many | TGCAGCGCCGGGACAGGCGATAATCAGCCCCAGCATTTT | CSAGTGDNQPQHF
. | TRBJ2-1 | TRBV7-9 | . | TGTGCCAGCAGCACCGAGGGGGATCTAGCGCGGGAGCAGTTCTTC | CASSTEGDLAREQFF
TRBD2 | TRBJ2-1 | TRBV7-8 | . | TGTGCCAGCAGCTTAGTAGGCGGGAGGAGATACAATGAGCAGTTCTTC | CASSLVGGRRYNEQFF
TRBD1 | TRBJ2-1 | TRBV5-1 | . | TGCGCCAGCAGCTTGTTGACAGGGGGCTATGAGCAGTTCTTC | CASSLLTGGYEQFF
. | TRBJ2-7 | TRBV5-1 | medium-sized | TGCGCCAGCAGCTTGGCAGTGGGCGGCCCCTACGAGCAGTACTTC | CASSLAVGGPYEQYF
. | TRBJ2-1 | TRBV29-1 | . | TGCAGCGTTGTCCTAGAGGGAGAAGTCCATGAGCAGTTCTTC | CSVVLEGEVHEQFF
. | TRBJ2-7 | TRBV28 | many | TGTGCCACCAAAGGACGACGGGAAACAGGGAAGGGGAAATCCTACGAGCAGTACTTC | CATKGRRETGKGKSYEQYF
TRBD2 | TRBJ2-3 | TRBV2 | many | TGTGCCAGCAGTAGCGGGGGGGCAGATACGCAGTATTTT | CASSSGGADTQYF
. | TRBJ2-3 | TRBV7-2 | many | TGTGCCAGCAGCTCCCCCCGGTCCACGCAGTATTTT | CASSSPRSTQYF
. | TRBJ2-3 | TRBV7-9 | many | TGTGCCAGCAGCTTAGATCAGGGTAGCACAGATACGCAGTATTTT | CASSLDQGSTDTQYF
. | TRBJ1-5 | TRBV30 | few | TGTGCCTGGAGCGGTAAGAATCAGCCCCAGCATTTT | CAWSGKNQPQHF
. | TRBJ2-3 | TRBV27 | . | TGTGCCAGCAGGCGAGTAGGGGGGGACAAAGATACGCAGTATTTT | CASRRVGGDKDTQYF
. | TRBJ2-3 | TRBV12-3/TRBV12-4 | few | TGTGCAGAGGGGCCTAGCACAGATACGCAGTATTTT | CAEGPSTDTQYF
. | TRBJ1-1 | TRBV6-2/TRBV6-3 | many | TGTGCCAGCAGTTACCTCTCCCAGGGTGGCTCTGAAGCTTTCTTT | CASSYLSQGGSEAFF
. | TRBJ2-5 | TRBV29-1 | many | TGCAGCGGCGTGGGCTTGTGGGGGGAGACCCAGTACTTC | CSGVGLWGETQYF
. | TRBJ2-2 | TRBV12-3/TRBV12-4 | few | TGTGCCAGCATCCAGCGGCGTCAGAACACCGGGGAGCTGTTTTTT | CASIQRRQNTGELFF
. | TRBJ1-4 | TRBV12-3/TRBV12-4 | . | TGTGCCAGCAGGTCAGGCCTCTCTAATGAAAAACTGTTTTTT | CASRSGLSNEKLFF
. | TRBJ2-5 | TRBV28 | few | TGTGCCAGCAGTCCCAAGGGAGAGACCCAGTACTTC | CASSPKGETQYF
TRBD1 | TRBJ2-1 | TRBV5-1 | few | TGCGCCAGCAGCCTCTCAAGGGACAGGGGAGGAGGTGAGCAGTTCTTC | CASSLSRDRGGGEQFF
. | TRBJ2-5 | TRBV6-1 | many | TGTGCCAGCAACCCAACAGGGACGAGAGAGACCCAGTACTTC | CASNPTGTRETQYF
TRBD1 | TRBJ2-7 | TRBV5-1 | medium-sized | TGCGCCAGCAGAGAGGAGCCGGGACAGTCCTACGAGCAGTACTTC | CASREEPGQSYEQYF
. | TRBJ1-1 | TRBV20-1 | many | TGCAGTGCTAGAGGGACGGACCTTTCCCGTGCTTTCTTT | CSARGTDLSRAFF
TRBD2 | TRBJ2-1 | TRBV6-2/TRBV6-3 | many | TGTGCCAGCAGTTACTATCGCGGCGGGAGAAACTACAATGAGCAGTTCTTC | CASSYYRGGRNYNEQFF
. | TRBJ2-5 | TRBV28 | many | TGTGCCAGCGGCAGGGGTTCCCCCCAAGAGACCCAGTACTTC | CASGRGSPQETQYF
. | TRBJ2-6 | TRBV28 | few | TGTGCCAGCAGTACAGGCGCTGGGGCCAACGTCCTGACTTTC | CASSTGAGANVLTF
. | TRBJ1-3 | TRBV6-5 | many | TGTGCCAGCAGTTACTCGGGGGGTTCCCCTGGAAACACCATATATTTT | CASSYSGGSPGNTIYF
TRBD1 | TRBJ2-5 | TRBV15 | . | TGTGCCACCAGCCAGGGACAGAGTCAAGAGACCCAGTACTTC | CATSQGQSQETQYF
. | TRBJ2-2 | TRBV3-1 | many | TGTGCCAGCAGCCCCTACTTAGGGCGCGGGGAGCTGTTTTTT | CASSPYLGRGELFF
. | TRBJ2-7 | TRBV4-1 | many | TGCGCCAGCAGCCAAGTAGCAGGGATCTACGAGCAGTACTTC | CASSQVAGIYEQYF
. | TRBJ2-7 | TRBV30 | many | TGTGCCTGGAGTGTAGCCCCCCCACCCTACGAGCAGTACTTC | CAWSVAPPPYEQYF
. | TRBJ2-2 | TRBV24-1 | few | TGTGCCACCAGTGGGGCGTCGGCAGGGACGAACGGGGAGCTGTTTTTT | CATSGASAGTNGELFF